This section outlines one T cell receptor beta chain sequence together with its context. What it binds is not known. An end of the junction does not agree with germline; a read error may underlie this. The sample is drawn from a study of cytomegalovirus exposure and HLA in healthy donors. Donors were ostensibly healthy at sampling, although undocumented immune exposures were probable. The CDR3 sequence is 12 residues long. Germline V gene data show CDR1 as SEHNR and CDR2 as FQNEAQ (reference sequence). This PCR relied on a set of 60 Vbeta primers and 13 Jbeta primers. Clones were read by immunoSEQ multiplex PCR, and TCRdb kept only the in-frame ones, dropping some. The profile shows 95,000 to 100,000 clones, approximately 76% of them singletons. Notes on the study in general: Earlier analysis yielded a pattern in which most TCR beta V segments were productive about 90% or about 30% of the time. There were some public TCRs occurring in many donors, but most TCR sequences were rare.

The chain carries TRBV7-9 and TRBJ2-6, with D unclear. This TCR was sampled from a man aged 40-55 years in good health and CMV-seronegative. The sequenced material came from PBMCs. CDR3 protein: CSSISGANVLTF. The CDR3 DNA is TGTTCCAGTATATCTGGGGCCAACGTCCTGACTTTC.